The 27 T cell receptor beta chains below come from one sample, sequenced in a study of cytomegalovirus exposure and HLA in healthy donors. Researchers ran the PCR with 60 Vbeta and 13 Jbeta primers. Assay: immunoSEQ multiplex PCR; the TCRdb copy retains only in-frame clones and omits some. The sample consists of over 150,000 clones, around 80% of them appearing once. The sample was PBMCs. Receptors were obtained from a man aged 35-49 years in good health and CMV-seronegative.

The chain recombines TRBV19 with TRBJ2-2, with a weak D call TRBD1 (7 bases). V lost 3 bases, J lost 4 bases, and 12 bases lay in between. Germline CDR1 reads LNHDA; CDR2 reads SQIVND (reference sequence). The CDR3 sequence is 15 residues long. CDR3 coding DNA: TGTGCCAGTAGTATTAGGCAGGGGGGCACCGGGGAGCTGTTTTTT. Translation: CASSIRQGGTGELFF.

As to this clone: Other DNA sequences in this specimen translate into the identical CDR3. The V call is TRBV29-1, the J call TRBJ2-3, with D possibly TRBD2 on 5 matching bases. V dropped 3 bases and J dropped 6 bases, with 13 bases sitting between them. Germline V lookup: CDR1 SQVTM, CDR2 ANQGSEA. There are 13 residues in the CDR3. The CDR3 loop is CSVEELVGDTQYF. CDR3 bases: TGCAGCGTTGAGGAACTAGTCGGGGATACGCAGTATTTT.

A single count supports this clone. The chain recombines TRBV13 with TRBJ1-2, with D hard to call. V lost 0 bases, J lost 6 bases, and 8 bases lay in between. CDR3 size: 13 residues. CDR1 and CDR2 from the germline V gene are PRHDT and FYEKMQ (reference sequence). The CDR3 spells CASSLGDFHGYTF. The CDR3 coding sequence is TGTGCCAGCAGCTTAGGGGACTTCCATGGCTACACCTTC.

The rearrangement links TRBV18 to TRBJ2-3, with 7 bases identical to TRBD2. The CDR3 is made up of 12 amino acids. CDR1 is KGHSH and CDR2 is LQKENI in the germline V gene. Trimming at V came to 0 bases and at J to 11 bases, leaving 2 bases not matched to a gene. CDR3 nucleotide sequence: TGTGCCAGCTCACCACCGGGCGGGGGGCAGTATTTT. Translated, it gives CASSPPGGGQYF.

A single count supports this clone. The V gene is TRBV5-1, the J gene TRBJ2-5; 8 bases line up with TRBD1. Losses at the gene ends were 0 bases for V and 4 bases for J; bases not matched to a gene: 8. The CDR3 runs to 16 residues. In germline, CDR1 is SGHRS, CDR2 YFSETQ. CDR3 protein: CASSLEGQAKGETQYF. The CDR3 nucleotides are TGCGCCAGCAGCTTGGAGGGACAGGCAAAGGGAGAGACCCAGTACTTC.

The chain carries TRBV29-1 and TRBJ2-1; 11 bases agree with TRBD2. The V segment lost 1 base and the J segment 1 base; nucleotides outside the gene matches: 0. Germline-derived CDR1 and CDR2 are SQVTM and ANQGSEA. There are 15 residues in the CDR3. CDR3 DNA sequence: TGCAGCGTTGAAGGACTAGCGGGATCCTACAATGAGCAGTTCTTC. Amino acid sequence: CSVEGLAGSYNEQFF.

This chain links TRBV28 with TRBJ2-1; D may be TRBD2 (5 bases). CDR3 length equals 15 residues. Germline values: CDR1 MDHEN, CDR2 SYDVKM. With 7 bases removed from V and 8 bases from J, the gap between germline ends came to 21 bases. This CDR3 is CASTLDRVAKDEQFF. The DNA of the CDR3 is TGTGCCAGCACACTAGATAGGGTAGCGAAGGATGAGCAGTTCTTC.

The rearrangement links TRBV6-5 to TRBJ1-6, with D possibly being TRBD1 (5 bases). Trimming stripped 2 bases from V and 6 bases from J, with 11 bases between. The V gene's germline CDR1 is MNHEY and CDR2 SVGAGI. The CDR3 has 15 amino acids. The DNA of the CDR3 is TGTGCCAGCAGTTACAGGGGAGGCCCTAATTCACCCCTCCACTTT. Translating gives CASSYRGGPNSPLHF.

The rearrangement uses TRBV5-4 and TRBJ1-1, with D tentatively TRBD1 (5 bases). Germline CDR1 is SGHNT and CDR2 is YYREEE (reference sequence). The CDR3 is 14 residues long. V was cut by 3 bases and J by 0 bases, with 9 bases left in between. CDR3 in amino acids: CASSSRQLNTEAFF. The CDR3 DNA reads as TGTGCCAGCAGCTCCCGACAGCTGAACACTGAAGCTTTCTTT.

The chain uses TRBV19 and TRBJ2-1; maybe TRBD2 (6 bases). The CDR3 sequence is 14 residues long. In germline, CDR1 is LNHDA, CDR2 SQIVND (reference sequence). Trimming shortened V by 6 bases and J by 4 bases, and 13 bases separated the two germline ends. The CDR3 sequence: CASRRRETYNEQFF. In DNA form, the CDR3 reads TGTGCCAGTAGACGTCGGGAGACATACAATGAGCAGTTCTTC.

This chain uses TRBV15 with TRBJ1-5; 9 bases match TRBD1. Unmatched junction bases numbered 18, after V lost 4 bases and J lost 5 bases. Germline lookup yields CDR1 LNHNV and CDR2 YYDKDF (reference sequence). CDR3 length equals 19 residues. The CDR3 sequence: CATSTLPDRGNRMYQPQHF. The CDR3 nucleotides read TGTGCCACCAGCACCCTCCCGGACAGGGGTAATCGTATGTATCAGCCCCAGCATTTT.

This chain joins TRBV23-1 and TRBJ2-1; no firm D call. TRBV23-1 is noted as an ORF with a role that remains uncertain. The CDR3 runs to 12 residues. V was shortened by 6 bases and J by 2 bases, with 5 bases between the two germline ends. CDR3 coding DNA: TGCGCCAGCAGAGAGGCCTACAATGAGCAGTTCTTC. Translated, it gives CASREAYNEQFF.

V and J are TRBV7-9 and TRBJ1-5; unclear D gene. Germline V lookup: CDR1 SEHNR, CDR2 FQNEAQ (reference sequence). V lost 1 base and J 7 bases, leaving 11 bases between the germline ends. The CDR3 runs 14 residues. The CDR3, as DNA: TGTGCCAGCAGCTTAGGAACGATGGGCCAGCCCCAGCATTTT. Protein: CASSLGTMGQPQHF.

This chain joins TRBV13 and TRBJ1-6, with 7 bases that match TRBD1. This CDR3 is built from 17 residues. V shed 4 bases and J 9 bases; nucleotides not matched to a gene: 15. The germline V gene encodes CDR1 PRHDT and CDR2 FYEKMQ (reference sequence). CDR3 sequence (DNA): TGTGCCAGCAGCTCAAAGGGACAGCTCCGACTCAGTTCACCCCTCCACTTT. It is translated as CASSSKGQLRLSSPLHF.

CDR3 residues: CASSSGQAHYEQYF. The CDR3 DNA follows: TGTGCCAGCAGCTCGGGACAGGCCCACTACGAGCAGTACTTC. V is TRBV5-6 and J is TRBJ2-7; 8 bases are a match to TRBD1. Germline values: CDR1 SGHDT, CDR2 YYEEEE. V dropped 3 bases and J dropped 3; count of bases not matched to a gene: 5. This CDR3 spans 14 amino acids.

DNA of the CDR3: TGTGCCAGCAGCTTGGTAGGGGCTGGAAACACCATATATTTT. This gives the protein CASSLVGAGNTIYF. V is TRBV5-8 and J is TRBJ1-3; the D gene is possibly TRBD1 (5 bases). V lost 0 bases and J 2 bases, leaving 6 bases between the germline ends. Germline loops: CDR1 SGHTS, CDR2 YDEGEE. This CDR3 comprises 14 residues.

The chain joins TRBV7-2 to TRBJ1-4; 7 bases are a match to TRBD1. The CDR3 sequence is 14 residues long. Looked up from germline, CDR1 is SGHTA and CDR2 is FQGNSA. Trimming took 3 bases from V and 5 from J; bases not matched to a gene: 3. DNA for the CDR3: TGTGCCAGCAGCTTCCGGGACAGAAATGAAAAACTGTTTTTT. Protein product: CASSFRDRNEKLFF.

V and J are TRBV4-1 and TRBJ1-5; 7 positions agree with TRBD1. J lost 0 bases, V lost 4 bases, and 3 bases had no gene match. CDR3 length: 15 residues. Germline V gene sequence: CDR1 MGHRA, CDR2 YSYEKL. The CDR3 coding sequence is TGCGCCAGCAGCCGCACAGGGGATAGCAATCAGCCCCAGCATTTT. Its protein is CASSRTGDSNQPQHF.

The genes are TRBV7-8 and TRBJ2-5; possible D gene TRBD1, 6 bases. In germline, CDR1 is SGHVS, CDR2 FQNEAQ. The CDR3 contains 14 residues. V lost 4 bases and J 4 bases, leaving 13 bases between the germline ends. This CDR3 is CASSYRAVGETQYF. The CDR3 nucleotides read TGTGCCAGCAGCTACAGGGCCGTCGGAGAGACCCAGTACTTC.

The chain couples TRBV6-1 to TRBJ2-5, with TRBD1 identical over 8 bases. The J call is uncertain, as TRBJ2-7 better fits the DNA end. CDR1 is MNHNS, CDR2 SASEGT, per germline. The CDR3 loop spans 15 amino acids. The DNA of the CDR3 is TGTGCCAGCAGTCCCATGCACCGGACAGGGAACGAGCAGTACTTC. Translation: CASSPMHRTGNEQYF.

The V call is TRBV25-1, the J call TRBJ2-2; 9 bases map to TRBD1. With 4 bases clipped from V and 5 bases from J, the junction kept 5 bases outside the gene matches. The germline CDR1 and CDR2 sequences are MGHDK and SYGVNS. The CDR3 has 15 amino acids. CDR3 protein: CASSAPTGGTGELFF. The CDR3 DNA follows: TGTGCCAGCAGTGCGCCGACAGGGGGAACCGGGGAGCTGTTTTTT.

The chain employs TRBV7-8 and TRBJ2-5, with 7 bases lining up with TRBD1. CDR1 is SGHVS and CDR2 is FQNEAQ in the germline V gene. The CDR3 is made up of 15 amino acids. The V and J ends lost 1 base and 5 bases, in that order; junction bases with no gene match: 7. The CDR3 is CASSLGLGGRETQYF. Written as DNA, the CDR3 is TGTGCCAGCAGCTTAGGTTTAGGGGGCAGGGAGACCCAGTACTTC.

The rearrangement uses TRBV7-2 and TRBJ2-1; D might be TRBD2 (6 bases). Looked up from germline, CDR1 is SGHTA and CDR2 is FQGNSA. V was cut by 6 bases and J by 1 base, with 10 bases left in between. The CDR3 has 14 residues. CDR3 sequence reads: CASRKRVSYNEQFF. Here the CDR3 DNA reads TGTGCCAGCAGAAAGCGGGTTTCCTACAATGAGCAGTTCTTC.

On this clone: An end of the junction differs from the germline gene, which may be a read error. The V call is TRBV6-1, the J call TRBJ1-1, with D unclear. CDR1 and CDR2 from the germline V gene are MNHNS and SASEGT. The CDR3 loop spans 13 amino acids. The CDR3 DNA is TGTGCCAGCAGTGAATATCCCAACACGGAAGCTTTCTTT. Translating it yields CASSEYPNTEAFF.

J is TRBJ2-5 and V is TRBV5-1, with 11 bases that match TRBD2. The CDR3 length is 17 residues. CDR1 is SGHRS and CDR2 is YFSETQ in the germline V gene. The ends lost 4 bases at V and 3 bases at J; junction bases unmatched: 11. The DNA of the CDR3 is TGCGCCAGCAGCCGAATCAGACCGGGACTAGCGGAAGAGACCCAGTACTTC. Its translation: CASSRIRPGLAEETQYF.

The chain links TRBV11-3 to TRBJ2-5, with 7 bases fitting TRBD1. The junction had 12 bases not matched to a gene; V was cut back by 5 bases and J by 0 bases. CDR1 and CDR2 (germline): SGHNT, YENEEA. The CDR3 spans 17 residues. The CDR3: CASSPRQGTRYQETQYF. The CDR3 DNA sequence: TGTGCCAGCAGCCCGCGACAGGGCACCAGATACCAAGAGACCCAGTACTTC.

This clone came up a few times. Written as DNA, the CDR3 is TGTGCCTGGAGTCCAGGGGGCGTTACCGGGGAGCTGTTTTTT. This encodes CAWSPGGVTGELFF. The V call is TRBV30, the J call TRBJ2-2, with 8 positions matching TRBD1. The V gene's germline CDR1 is GTSNPN and CDR2 SVGIG (reference sequence). CDR3 length: 14 amino acids. The V and J ends lost 2 bases and 5 bases, in that order; junction bases with no gene match: 4.